These 25 T cell receptor beta chains originate from one sample sequenced in a study of molecular identifiers for immune sequencing clone quantification. TCRdb used MiXCR to reprocess the PCR reads, holding one entry per CDR3 protein. This table has a few hundred thousand distinct CDR3 sequences, roughly a quarter appearing once. The specimen sequenced was naive CD8+ T cells from blood, with Jurkat cell RNA spiked in. Described subset: FACS-sorted CD8+CD4-CCR7+CD45RA+ naive T cells. These receptors originate from a human donor in good health. Some libraries in this study had Jurkat cell RNA spiked in.

This clonotype appeared a few times. J is TRBJ2-7 and V is TRBV4-3; 10 bases line up with TRBD2. This CDR3 region has 15 residues. Trimming removed 0 bases from V and 4 bases from J; junction bases left unmatched: 3. Germline CDR1 and CDR2: LGHNA and YSLEER. Written as DNA, the CDR3 is TGCGCCAGCAGCCAAGATTCTAGCGGGGGTTACGAGCAGTACTTC. It encodes CASSQDSSGGYEQYF.

This clonotype was detected many times. The chain's CDR3 is CASSVGDQNTEAFF. The CDR3 DNA follows: TGTGCCAGCAGCGTAGGGGACCAGAACACTGAAGCTTTCTTT. The rearrangement uses TRBV9 and TRBJ1-1; possibly TRBD1 for D (5 bases). This CDR3 spans 14 amino acids. CDR1 is SGDLS and CDR2 is YYNGEE in the germline V gene. The V end was cut by 0 bases, the J end by 1 base, with 7 bases between.

Details on this clonotype: The CDR3 carries no conserved terminal phenylalanine or tryptophan, so it likely arises from a read error. The J gene is TRBJ2-7, the V gene TRBV20-1; a possible D gene is TRBD2 (5 bases). CDR3 length: 13 residues. V was trimmed by 4 bases and J by 3 bases, leaving 13 bases between them. Looked up from germline, CDR1 is DFQATT and CDR2 is SNEGSKA (reference sequence). CDR3 DNA sequence: TGCAGTGCTATCGGACGGGAATTCTACGAGCAGTACTGC. Translating it yields CSAIGREFYEQYC.

Many counts were recorded for this clonotype. The chain is built from TRBV12-3 or TRBV12-4 and TRBJ2-5; TRBD1 matches at 7 bases. V lost 5 bases and J lost 1; bases outside the gene matches: 4. This CDR3 spans 14 amino acids. The CDR3 sequence: CASSGDRAQETQYF. The CDR3 DNA is TGTGCCAGCAGTGGGGACAGAGCCCAAGAGACCCAGTACTTC.

This clonotype was detected only a few times. This chain connects TRBV20-1 to TRBJ1-4; TRBD1 agrees at 10 bases. Looked up from germline, CDR1 is DFQATT and CDR2 is SNEGSKA (reference sequence). V dropped 2 bases and J dropped 8; count of bases not matched to a gene: 8. The CDR3 runs to 15 residues. CDR3 nucleotides: TGCAGTGCTAGATCCCCGACAGGGGGCCTGGAAAAACTGTTTTTT. This sequence encodes CSARSPTGGLEKLFF.

This clonotype was observed at least ten times. J is TRBJ2-7 and V is TRBV4-3, with TRBD2 as a possible D gene (5 bases). In germline, CDR1 is LGHNA, CDR2 YSLEER. CDR3 length: 15 residues. Trimming cost V 4 bases and J 3 bases, with 16 bases left between them. CDR3 coding DNA: TGCGCCAGCAGCCCAGGACTTTCCCAGAGCTACGAGCAGTACTTC. It specifies CASSPGLSQSYEQYF.

This clonotype was counted a few times. This chain joins TRBV20-1 and TRBJ1-1; weak D call: TRBD1 (6 bases). Germline assignment: CDR1 DFQATT and CDR2 SNEGSKA (reference sequence). V lost 6 bases, J lost 0 bases, and 11 bases lay in between. The CDR3 covers 13 residues. CDR3 sequence (DNA): TGCAGTGCAACCGACAGGTTGAACACTGAAGCTTTCTTT. This translates into CSATDRLNTEAFF.

Many counts were recorded for this clonotype. CDR3 residues: CSVPGVRSHGYTF. CDR3 coding DNA: TGCAGCGTTCCCGGTGTTAGGTCCCATGGCTACACCTTC. The rearrangement links TRBV29-1 to TRBJ1-2, with D hard to call. Germline CDR1 reads SQVTM; CDR2 reads ANQGSEA. The CDR3 loop spans 13 amino acids. Trimming took off 5 bases at V and 6 bases at J, with 16 bases between the two ends.

The chain employs TRBV4-1 and TRBJ1-1, with D hard to call. Trimming cost V 0 bases and J 2 bases, with 10 bases left between them. From germline, CDR1 is MGHRA and CDR2 YSYEKL. The CDR3 spans 15 residues. The CDR3 reads CASSQESGFNTEAFF. The DNA for the CDR3 is TGCGCCAGCAGCCAAGAGTCCGGGTTTAACACTGAAGCTTTCTTT.

This clonotype was counted many times. The rearrangement links TRBV7-9 to TRBJ1-5; D uncertain. CDR1 SEHNR and CDR2 FQNEAQ come from the germline V gene (reference sequence). V dropped 4 bases and J dropped 0 bases, with 4 bases sitting between them. The CDR3 extends over 13 amino acids. The CDR3 nucleotides are TGTGCCAGCAGCTCTAATAGCAATCAGCCCCAGCATTTT. This translates into CASSSNSNQPQHF. The whole variable domain, remainder taken from reference TRBV7-9 and TRBJ1-5, is DTGVSQNPRHKITKRGQNVTFRCDPISEHNRLYWYRQTLGQGPEFLTYFQNEAQLEKSRLLSDRFSAERPKGSFSTLEIQRTEQGDSAMYLCASSSNSNQPQHFGDGTRLSIL.

This clonotype occurred many times. The DNA of the CDR3 is TGTGCCAGCAGCGCACCGGTCTACAGTTATAGTGTCGACACCATATATTTT. It specifies CASSAPVYSYSVDTIYF. The J gene is TRBJ1-3, the V gene TRBV9; D unresolved. The CDR3 extends over 17 amino acids. Trimming removed 3 bases from V and 8 bases from J, with 24 bases in between. CDR1 and CDR2 (germline): SGDLS, YYNGEE. The full variable domain, with the rest looked up from reference TRBV9 and TRBJ1-3, is DSGVTQTPKHLITATGQRVTLRCSPRSGDLSVYWYQQSLDQGLQFLIQYYNGEERAKGNILERFSAQQFPDLHSELNLSSLELGDSALYFCASSAPVYSYSVDTIYFGEGSWLTVV.

CDR3 protein: CASSIGSGDYEQYF. For the CDR3, the DNA is TGTGCCAGTAGTATTGGCAGCGGGGACTACGAGCAGTACTTC. The V and J genes are TRBV19 and TRBJ2-7; TRBD2 agrees at 7 bases. CDR1 and CDR2 (germline): LNHDA, SQIVND (reference sequence). The CDR3 consists of 14 residues. After removal of 3 bases from V and 3 bases from J, the junction contained 5 bases not matched to a gene.

The rearrangement links TRBV27 to TRBJ2-4, with a weak D call TRBD1 (5 bases). Looked up from germline, CDR1 is MNHEY and CDR2 is SMNVEV (reference sequence). The CDR3 covers 16 residues. V lost 6 bases and J lost 0, with 15 bases in between. The CDR3 loop reads CASSPMTVLAKNIQYF. DNA for the CDR3: TGTGCCAGCAGCCCGATGACAGTACTAGCCAAAAACATTCAGTACTTC.

The chain uses TRBV5-1 and TRBJ2-3, with TRBD1 matching 7 bases. CDR3 length: 16 residues. V was pared by 0 bases and J by 4 bases, with 8 bases of the junction left unmatched. In germline, CDR1 is SGHRS, CDR2 YFSETQ. The CDR3 loop is CASSLGQGTSADTQYF. Written as DNA, the CDR3 is TGCGCCAGCAGCTTGGGACAGGGTACCTCGGCAGATACGCAGTATTTT.

The sample holds many counts of this clonotype. The chain joins TRBV6-2 or TRBV6-3 to TRBJ1-1, with D possibly matching TRBD1 (5 bases). Germline assignment: CDR1 MNHEY and CDR2 SVGEGT. V was clipped by 6 bases and J by 1 base, with 15 bases between them. This CDR3 comprises 15 residues. The DNA of the CDR3 is TGTGCCAGCAGAACCGTCGGACACCAGAACACTGAAGCTTTCTTT. Amino acid sequence: CASRTVGHQNTEAFF.

Notes on this clonotype: Being one base from a much bigger clone, this may be a read error. The genes are TRBV6-2 or TRBV6-3 and TRBJ2-2; tentative D call: TRBD2 (5 bases). In germline, CDR1 is MNHEY, CDR2 SVGEGT. CDR3 size: 13 residues. CDR3 protein: CASRTGNTGVLFF. The CDR3 DNA reads TGTGCCAGCAGAACCGGGAACACCGGGGTGCTGTTTTTT.

On this clonotype: A much bigger clone sits one base away, suggesting this may be a read error. This chain joins TRBV29-1 and TRBJ2-1; no firm D call. The germline V and J ends were trimmed by 4 bases and 9 bases, with 13 bases remaining between them. Germline CDR1 reads SQVTM; CDR2 reads ANQGSEA. The CDR3 covers 12 residues. Here the CDR3 reads CSVAGPVVEQFF. The CDR3 DNA is TGCAGCGTTGCCGGACCCGTAGTTGAGCAGTTCTTC.

V usage is TRBV7-9 and J usage is TRBJ2-7, with TRBD1 identical over 9 bases. The CDR3 has 15 residues. From germline, CDR1 is SEHNR and CDR2 FQNEAQ (reference sequence). V lost 5 bases and J lost 3; bases outside the gene matches: 8. The CDR3 DNA reads TGTGCCAGCAGCCACCGGGACAGGGTGGGCTACGAGCAGTACTTC. Translated: CASSHRDRVGYEQYF. The full variable domain, completed using reference TRBV7-9 and TRBJ2-7, is DTGVSQNPRHKITKRGQNVTFRCDPISEHNRLYWYRQTLGQGPEFLTYFQNEAQLEKSRLLSDRFSAERPKGSFSTLEIQRTEQGDSAMYLCASSHRDRVGYEQYFGPGTRLTVT.

The CDR3 region is CASSYSDRAGAEAFF. The CDR3 region has the DNA TGTGCCAGCAGTTACTCGGACAGGGCGGGGGCTGAAGCTTTCTTT. The rearrangement joins TRBV6-5 to TRBJ1-1; 8 bases fit TRBD1. The CDR3 is made up of 15 amino acids. Unmatched junction bases numbered 6, after V lost 0 bases and J lost 6 bases. The V gene's germline CDR1 is MNHEY and CDR2 SVGAGI.

With regard to this clonotype: An end of the junction does not agree with germline; a read error may underlie this. The V and J genes are TRBV2 and TRBJ2-7; D remains unclear. CDR3 length: 15 residues. The germline V gene has CDR1 SNHLY and CDR2 FYNNEI. The CDR3 coding sequence is TGTGCCAGTAGTGCGATGTTCACGAACCACCGCGAGCGGTACTTC. This codes for CASSAMFTNHRERYF.

V gene TRBV5-1 combines with J gene TRBJ2-1, with TRBD1 as a possible D gene (6 bases). V lost 1 base and J 6 bases, leaving 14 bases between the germline ends. This CDR3 region has 15 residues. In germline, CDR1 is SGHRS, CDR2 YFSETQ. The CDR3 protein is CASSLPGARFNEQFF. For the CDR3, the DNA is TGCGCCAGCAGCTTGCCAGGGGCTCGCTTCAATGAGCAGTTCTTC. The full variable domain, with the rest looked up from reference TRBV5-1 and TRBJ2-1, is KAGVTQTPRYLIKTRGQQVTLSCSPISGHRSVSWYQQTPGQGLQFLFEYFSETQRNKGNFPGRFSGRQFSNSRSEMNVSTLELGDSALYLCASSLPGARFNEQFFGPGTRLTVL.

This clonotype was recorded a few times. DNA for the CDR3: TGTGCCAGCAGAGCGGGGGGCCATACGCAGTATTTT. It is translated as CASRAGGHTQYF. V usage is TRBV27 and J usage is TRBJ2-3, with TRBD2 identical over 9 bases. CDR3 length: 12 residues. V shed 6 bases and J 7 bases; nucleotides not matched to a gene: 2. CDR1 is MNHEY, CDR2 SMNVEV, per germline (reference sequence).

This clonotype was detected only a few times. The genes are TRBV11-3 and TRBJ2-2; TRBD2 aligns across 10 bases. Germline CDR1 reads SGHNT; CDR2 reads YENEEA. Trimming removed 5 bases from V and 5 bases from J; junction bases left unmatched: 5. This CDR3 spans 15 amino acids. The CDR3 protein is CASSGGLARTGELFF. The CDR3 nucleotides read TGTGCCAGCAGCGGGGGACTAGCGAGGACCGGGGAGCTGTTTTTT.

The chain has TRBV7-9 and TRBJ2-1; TRBD2 matches 14 bases. CDR3 length: 20 residues. Losses at the gene ends were 5 bases for V and 2 bases for J; bases not matched to a gene: 14. Per the germline V gene, CDR1 is SEHNR and CDR2 is FQNEAQ (reference sequence). CDR3 DNA sequence: TGTGCCAGCAGCCACCCGACTAGCCCGACTAGCGGGGGGGCCTACAATGAGCAGTTCTTC. This codes for CASSHPTSPTSGGAYNEQFF.

This clonotype was observed a few times. This chain links TRBV7-6 with TRBJ1-5, with 9 bases fitting TRBD1. Germline V gives CDR1 SGHVS, CDR2 FNYEAQ. With V trimmed by 2 bases and J by 8 bases, 1 base remained unmatched. The CDR3 spans 13 residues. The CDR3 sequence is CASSLTGGEPQHF. The CDR3 coding sequence is TGTGCCAGCAGCTTAACAGGGGGCGAGCCCCAGCATTTT.